This entry is about one T cell receptor beta chain. The data were obtained in a study of cytomegalovirus exposure and HLA in healthy donors. Some clones are missing from TCRdb's copy, which holds only in-frame ones; the method was immunoSEQ multiplex PCR. The profile shows about 250,000 clones, about 83% of them singletons. In germline, CDR1 is GTSNPN, CDR2 SVGIG (reference sequence). The J segment lost 3 bases and the V segment lost 5 bases, leaving 3 bases of the junction unmatched. CDR3 length equals 12 residues. This sequence joins TRBV30 and TRBJ2-7; TRBD1 matches 8 bases. This TCR derives from a man between 18 and 29 years old in good health and CMV-seronegative. Sequencing was performed on PBMCs. Written as DNA, the CDR3 is TGTGCCTGGGCAGGGGGCGTCTACGAGCAGTACTTC. It yields the protein CAWAGGVYEQYF.